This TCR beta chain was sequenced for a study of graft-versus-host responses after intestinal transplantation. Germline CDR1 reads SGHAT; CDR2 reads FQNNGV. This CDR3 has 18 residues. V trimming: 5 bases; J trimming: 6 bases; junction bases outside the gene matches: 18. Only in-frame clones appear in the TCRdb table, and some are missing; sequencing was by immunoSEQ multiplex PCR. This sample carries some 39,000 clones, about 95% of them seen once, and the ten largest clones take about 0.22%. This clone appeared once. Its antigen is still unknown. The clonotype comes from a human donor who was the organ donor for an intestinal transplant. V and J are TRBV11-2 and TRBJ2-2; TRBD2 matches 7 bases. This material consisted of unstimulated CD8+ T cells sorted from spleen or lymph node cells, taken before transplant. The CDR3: CASSPPLIPGLLAGELFF. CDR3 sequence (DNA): TGTGCCAGCAGCCCGCCTCTCATACCGGGACTACTAGCCGGGGAGCTGTTTTTT.